Each of the 17 T cell receptor beta chains below was sequenced from the same sample in a study of T cells after yellow fever vaccination. TCRdb used MiXCR to reprocess the 5' RACE reads, holding one entry per CDR3 protein. The table records 250,000 or so distinct CDR3 sequences, approximately 3.6% of them present only once. The sample consisted of PBMCs, taken 15 days after the yellow fever booster vaccination. The receptor set was obtained from a man aged 18 to 29 who received the YFV17D yellow fever vaccine.

This clonotype has at least ten counts. V is TRBV7-9 and J is TRBJ2-7, with TRBD1 matching over 7 bases. The trim removed 4 bases at V and 2 bases at J, leaving 14 bases unmatched. The length of the CDR3 is 17 residues. Germline V lookup: CDR1 SEHNR, CDR2 FQNEAQ (reference sequence). CDR3 DNA sequence: TGTGCCAGCAGCTACCCCTCAGGGGGACCAACAACCTACGAGCAGTACTTC. Translated: CASSYPSGGPTTYEQYF.

The sample holds many counts of this clonotype. This rearrangement joins TRBV19 to TRBJ1-1; D is unclear. Germline V gene data show CDR1 as LNHDA and CDR2 as SQIVND (reference sequence). The CDR3 contains 13 residues. Trimming shortened V by 11 bases and J by 5 bases, and 18 bases separated the two germline ends. As DNA, the CDR3 is TGTGCCGGATCGTACCGCCTAGGGACTGAAGCTTTCTTT. Translating it yields CAGSYRLGTEAFF.

This clonotype was seen ten or more times. The chain combines TRBV12-3 or TRBV12-4 with TRBJ1-6, with no clear D. Trimming removed 1 base at V and 4 bases at J, with 2 bases between. This CDR3 has 13 amino acids. CDR3 in amino acids: CASSLGYNSPLHF. Written as DNA, the CDR3 is TGTGCCAGCAGTTTAGGTTATAATTCACCCCTCCACTTT.

This clonotype was found many times. The V call is TRBV7-3, the J call TRBJ2-1, with unresolved D. V was pared by 4 bases and J by 5 bases, with 9 bases between. Germline V gives CDR1 SGHTA, CDR2 FQGTGA. CDR3 length equals 13 residues. CDR3: CASSSGPNNEQFF. The CDR3, as DNA: TGTGCCAGCAGCTCCGGACCCAACAATGAGCAGTTCTTC.

This clonotype has at least ten counts. J is TRBJ1-1 and V is TRBV5-1, with D uncertain. This CDR3 has 13 amino acids. Germline CDR1 and CDR2: SGHRS and YFSETQ. With 2 bases removed from V and 3 bases from J, the gap between germline ends came to 8 bases. Here the CDR3 reads CASSLRGYTEAFF. CDR3 nucleotides: TGCGCCAGCAGCTTACGAGGTTACACTGAAGCTTTCTTT.

This clonotype was seen ten or more times. The V and J genes are TRBV20-1 and TRBJ2-1; 12 nucleotides agree with TRBD2. The CDR3 spans 16 residues. Germline V lookup: CDR1 DFQATT, CDR2 SNEGSKA (reference sequence). Losses at the gene ends were 5 bases for V and 3 bases for J; bases not matched to a gene: 8. The CDR3 loop is CSAPPRTSGDYNEQFF. The CDR3 region has the DNA TGCAGTGCTCCTCCAAGGACTAGCGGGGACTACAATGAGCAGTTCTTC.

This chain connects TRBV5-1 to TRBJ1-3; perhaps TRBD1 as D (6 bases). Trimming stripped 6 bases from V and 2 bases from J, with 9 bases between. This CDR3 has 13 residues. Germline lookup yields CDR1 SGHRS and CDR2 YFSETQ. The CDR3 DNA reads as TGCGCCAGCACCACAGGGCCTGGAAACACCATATATTTT. The encoded protein is CASTTGPGNTIYF. Combining the CDR3 with reference TRBV5-1 and TRBJ1-3 gives the whole variable domain KAGVTQTPRYLIKTRGQQVTLSCSPISGHRSVSWYQQTPGQGLQFLFEYFSETQRNKGNFPGRFSGRQFSNSRSEMNVSTLELGDSALYLCASTTGPGNTIYFGEGSWLTVV.

At least ten counts were recorded for this clonotype. This chain uses TRBV20-1 with TRBJ2-7; D remains ambiguous. CDR3 length: 14 residues. With 0 bases removed from V and 2 bases from J, the gap between germline ends came to 11 bases. Germline-derived CDR1 and CDR2 are DFQATT and SNEGSKA (reference sequence). CDR3 in amino acids: CSARDKYLAYEQYV. Written as DNA, the CDR3 is TGCAGTGCTAGAGATAAGTACTTAGCCTACGAGCAGTACGTC.

This clonotype was seen repeatedly, ten times or more. V is TRBV6-2 or TRBV6-3 and J is TRBJ2-2; 7 nucleotides line up with TRBD1. Germline V gene sequence: CDR1 MNHEY, CDR2 SVGEGT. The CDR3 covers 15 residues. Trimming cost V 7 bases and J 3 bases; bases outside gene matches: 8. CDR3 in amino acids: CASIPLGQYTGELFF. As DNA, the CDR3 is TGTGCCAGCATTCCCCTGGGACAGTACACCGGGGAGCTGTTTTTT.

This clonotype was detected many times. V gene TRBV7-2 combines with J gene TRBJ2-4; 8 positions match TRBD2. CDR3 length: 20 amino acids. Germline lookup yields CDR1 SGHTA and CDR2 FQGNSA. With 1 base clipped from V and 1 base from J, the junction kept 15 bases outside the gene matches. This CDR3 is CASSLGTREGGLRAKNIQYF. The CDR3 DNA follows: TGTGCCAGCAGCTTAGGGACCCGGGAGGGGGGGCTCAGGGCCAAAAACATTCAGTACTTC.

In this sample, this clonotype turned up many times. V is TRBV4-2 and J is TRBJ1-5; D gene uncertain. This CDR3 is 16 amino acids long. Germline values: CDR1 LGHNA, CDR2 YNFKEQ. V was clipped by 4 bases and J by 1 base, with 14 bases between them. The CDR3 coding sequence is TGTGCCAGCAGCCCCGCCGGACTTACAAGCAATCAGCCCCAGCATTTT. This encodes CASSPAGLTSNQPQHF.

This clonotype was counted at least ten times. The chain carries TRBV12-3 or TRBV12-4 and TRBJ1-2, with D uncertain. The CDR3 extends over 13 amino acids. V was pared by 5 bases and J by 0 bases, with 7 bases between. CDR3 amino acids: CASSGWPNYGYTF. The CDR3 coding sequence is TGTGCCAGCAGTGGGTGGCCTAACTATGGCTACACCTTC.

At least ten counts were recorded for this clonotype. V usage is TRBV5-1 and J usage is TRBJ2-7; 7 bases line up with TRBD1. CDR1 and CDR2 from the germline V gene are SGHRS and YFSETQ. This CDR3 is built from 15 residues. With V trimmed by 4 bases and J by 6 bases, 13 bases remained unmatched. The CDR3: CASSPGDRELREQYF. CDR3 coding DNA: TGCGCCAGCAGCCCCGGTGACAGGGAACTCCGCGAGCAGTACTTC.

This clonotype turned up a few times. The rearrangement links TRBV5-1 to TRBJ2-5; D remains unclear. Germline loops: CDR1 SGHRS, CDR2 YFSETQ. The length of the CDR3 is 11 residues. The V gene lost 0 bases and the J gene lost 7 bases, with 4 bases spanning the gap. The CDR3 loop reads CASSLGWTQYF. The DNA for the CDR3 is TGCGCCAGCAGCTTGGGGTGGACCCAGTACTTC.

This clonotype appeared many times. The chain employs TRBV5-1 and TRBJ2-1; 8 nucleotides line up with TRBD1. The CDR3 loop spans 15 amino acids. The V and J ends lost 4 bases and 3 bases, in that order; junction bases with no gene match: 6. Germline V gene sequence: CDR1 SGHRS, CDR2 YFSETQ. The CDR3 is CASSRPDRDYNEQFF. CDR3 DNA sequence: TGCGCCAGCAGCCGTCCGGACAGGGACTACAATGAGCAGTTCTTC.

Notes on this clonotype: A read error may be the cause here, since a much bigger clone is one base away. This chain links TRBV7-3 with TRBJ2-1, with D maybe TRBD2 (6 bases). The germline V gene encodes CDR1 SGHTA and CDR2 FQGTGA. This CDR3 has 15 amino acids. CDR3 in DNA: TGTACCAGCAGCTTAAGTCGGGGGACTTACAATGAGCAGTTCTTC. This sequence encodes CTSSLSRGTYNEQFF. Supplemented by reference TRBV7-3 and TRBJ2-1, the full variable domain reads GAGVSQTPSNKVTEKGKYVELRCDPISGHTALYWYRQSLGQGPEFLIYFQGTGAADDSGLPNDRFFAVRPEGSVSTLKIQRTERGDSAVYLCTSSLSRGTYNEQFFGPGTRLTVL.

This clonotype has a count of ten or more. V and J are TRBV5-4 and TRBJ1-6; TRBD1 might be the D (5 bases). Germline V gene lookup returns CDR1 SGHNT and CDR2 YYREEE (reference sequence). The CDR3 sequence is 17 residues long. The V end lost 4 bases, the J end lost 9 bases, and 23 bases lay between the germline ends. CDR3: CASSPRQNPAFSSPLHF. For the CDR3, the DNA is TGTGCCAGCAGCCCCCGACAGAACCCCGCTTTTAGTTCACCCCTCCACTTT.